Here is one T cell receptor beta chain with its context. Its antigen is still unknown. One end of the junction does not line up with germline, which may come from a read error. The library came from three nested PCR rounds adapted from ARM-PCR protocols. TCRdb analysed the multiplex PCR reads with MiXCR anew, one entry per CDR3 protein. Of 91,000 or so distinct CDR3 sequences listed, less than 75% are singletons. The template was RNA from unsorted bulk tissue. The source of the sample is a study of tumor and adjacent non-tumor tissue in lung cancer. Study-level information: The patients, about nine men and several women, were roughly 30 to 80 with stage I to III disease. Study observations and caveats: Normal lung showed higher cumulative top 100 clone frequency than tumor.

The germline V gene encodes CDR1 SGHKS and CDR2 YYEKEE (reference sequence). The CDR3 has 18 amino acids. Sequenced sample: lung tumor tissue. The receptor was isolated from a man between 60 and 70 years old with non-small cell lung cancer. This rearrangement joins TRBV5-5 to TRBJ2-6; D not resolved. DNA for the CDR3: TGTGCCAGCAGCTTGGCGGGTGCAAATCCCTATGGGACCAACGTCCTGACTTTC. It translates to CASSLAGANPYGTNVLTF.